These 12 T cell receptor beta chains were all obtained from the same sample, sequenced in a study of Ad26.COV2.S vaccination and SARS-CoV-2 variants. The treatment is: some 20 received Ad26.COV2.S at low or high dose, single or two shots; about five received placebo; per-sample allocation not given. Samples analyzed were those drawn on day 63 after the first vaccine or placebo injection. The protocol was immunoSEQ multiplex PCR, while the TCRdb copy is restricted to in-frame clones and leaves out a portion. The sample shows some 340,000 clones, 70% to 90% of them seen only once. The source material was peripheral blood, sampled in a trial of Ad26.COV2.S vaccine versus placebo. All receptors derive from a person between 18 and 60 years old who received the Ad26.COV2.S COVID-19 vaccine or a placebo.

The chain couples TRBV20-1 to TRBJ1-1; D remains unclear. Germline lookup yields CDR1 DFQATT and CDR2 SNEGSKA (reference sequence). The germline V and J ends were trimmed by 6 bases and 1 base, with 6 bases remaining between them. CDR3 length: 11 amino acids. DNA for the CDR3: TGCAGTGCCCAGAGGAACACTGAAGCTTTCTTT. Translated: CSAQRNTEAFF.

This chain connects TRBV9 to TRBJ2-6; no clear D. V shed 2 bases and J shed 0 bases, with 15 bases lying between them. The germline V gene encodes CDR1 SGDLS and CDR2 YYNGEE. This CDR3 contains 18 residues. This CDR3 reads CASSVPVGGRSGANVLTF. In DNA, the CDR3 is TGTGCCAGCAGCGTGCCCGTGGGCGGCCGCTCTGGGGCCAACGTCCTGACTTTC. The variable domain in full, completed from reference TRBV9 and TRBJ2-6, reads DSGVTQTPKHLITATGQRVTLRCSPRSGDLSVYWYQQSLDQGLQFLIQYYNGEERAKGNILERFSAQQFPDLHSELNLSSLELGDSALYFCASSVPVGGRSGANVLTFGAGSRLTVL.

On this clone: The same CDR3 arises from other DNA sequences in this sample as well. The gene calls are TRBV5-4 and TRBJ2-7; 8 bases are a match to TRBD1. The trim removed 4 bases at V and 4 bases at J, leaving 4 bases unmatched. There are 13 residues in the CDR3. Per germline, CDR1 SGHNT and CDR2 YYREEE (reference sequence). In nucleotides, the CDR3 is TGTGCCAGCAGCCCGGGACAGGATTACGAGCAGTACTTC. Its protein is CASSPGQDYEQYF.

V and J are TRBV21-1 and TRBJ2-5; the D call TRBD1 from the table was never checked on the DNA. TRBV21-1 is deemed a pseudogene. The CDR3 sequence is 16 residues long. The CDR3 DNA reads as TGTGCCAGCAGCAAAACTGCCGGGACAGGAGAAGAGACCCAGTACTTC. Its translation is CASSKTAGTGEETQYF.

The gene calls are TRBV6-6 and TRBJ1-3; D is possibly TRBD1 (6 bases). The CDR3 runs 14 residues. Germline assignment: CDR1 MNHNY and CDR2 SVGAGI (reference sequence). Trimming removed 7 bases from V and 1 base from J, with 11 bases in between. The CDR3: CASNTRGSGNTIYF. The DNA for the CDR3 is TGTGCCAGCAACACAAGGGGGTCTGGAAACACCATATATTTT.

The V gene is TRBV24-1, the J gene TRBJ1-5; no reliable D call. Germline CDR1 reads KGHDR; CDR2 reads SFDVKD. The CDR3 is 11 residues long. The V end lost 6 bases, the J end lost 3 bases, and 2 bases lay between the germline ends. CDR3 nucleotides: TGTGCCACCAGTTCCAATCAGCCCCAGCATTTT. Protein: CATSSNQPQHF.

V usage is TRBV9 and J usage is TRBJ1-6; the match to TRBD1 covers 7 bases. Germline values: CDR1 SGDLS, CDR2 YYNGEE. The CDR3 consists of 15 residues. V lost 4 bases, J lost 6 bases, and 7 bases stayed unmatched. CDR3 amino acids: CASSPGQETNSPLHF. CDR3 DNA sequence: TGTGCCAGCAGCCCCGGACAGGAGACTAATTCACCCCTCCACTTT.

The CDR3 nucleotides read TGTGCCAGTAGTATAAGAGGAACAGGGGGAGAGACCCAGTACTTC. It encodes CASSIRGTGGETQYF. The chain couples TRBV19 to TRBJ2-5; TRBD1 matches 8 bases. The CDR3 has 15 amino acids. V dropped 2 bases and J dropped 4; count of bases not matched to a gene: 6. Germline CDR1 reads LNHDA; CDR2 reads SQIVND (reference sequence).

This chain connects TRBV7-2 to TRBJ2-5, with D maybe TRBD2 (6 bases). Trimming removed 5 bases from V and 5 bases from J, with 12 bases in between. CDR3 size: 13 residues. CDR1 and CDR2 (germline): SGHTA, FQGNSA. DNA of the CDR3: TGTGCCAGCAGCCGGAGGGGTCGGGAGACCCAGTACTTC. It codes for CASSRRGRETQYF.

The rearrangement uses TRBV11-2 and TRBJ2-1, with D perhaps matching TRBD2 (6 bases). CDR3 length equals 13 residues. Germline-derived CDR1 and CDR2 are SGHAT and FQNNGV. The V end lost 5 bases, the J end lost 9 bases, and 14 bases lay between the germline ends. The CDR3: CASSRGGFGEQFF. The CDR3 DNA is TGTGCCAGCAGCCGGGGAGGTTTCGGTGAGCAGTTCTTC.

The rearrangement uses TRBV14 and TRBJ1-2; no clear D. V was cut by 5 bases and J by 2 bases, with 21 bases left in between. The CDR3 totals 17 residues. Germline loops: CDR1 SGHDN, CDR2 FVKESK. The CDR3 loop is CASSKRLPNTLNYGYTF. The CDR3, as DNA: TGTGCCAGCAGCAAACGACTTCCCAACACCCTAAACTATGGCTACACCTTC.

This clone was counted a few times. The rearrangement uses TRBV7-2 and TRBJ2-7; tentative D call: TRBD1 (5 bases). Germline lookup yields CDR1 SGHTA and CDR2 FQGNSA. The CDR3 has 13 amino acids. The ends were cut back, 4 bases at V and 2 bases at J, with 9 bases in the middle. CDR3 amino acids: CASSSRATYEQYF. The CDR3 nucleotides read TGTGCCAGCAGCTCCAGGGCGACCTACGAGCAGTACTTC.